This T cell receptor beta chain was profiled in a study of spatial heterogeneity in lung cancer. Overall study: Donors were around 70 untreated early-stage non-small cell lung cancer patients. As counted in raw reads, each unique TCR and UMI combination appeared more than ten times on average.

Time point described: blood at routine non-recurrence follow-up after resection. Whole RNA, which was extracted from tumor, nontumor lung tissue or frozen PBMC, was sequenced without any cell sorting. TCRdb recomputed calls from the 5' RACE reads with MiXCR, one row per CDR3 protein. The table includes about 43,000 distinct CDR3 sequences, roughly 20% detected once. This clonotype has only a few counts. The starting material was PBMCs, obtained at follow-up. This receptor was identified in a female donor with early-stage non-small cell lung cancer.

CDR3 sequence: CSAHAGGKGEKLFF. CDR3 DNA sequence: TGCAGCGCCCATGCAGGAGGGAAGGGTGAAAAACTGTTTTTT. The V gene is TRBV29-1, the J gene TRBJ1-4; D remains unclear. The CDR3 runs to 14 residues. The V gene's germline CDR1 is SQVTM and CDR2 ANQGSEA. Trimming left V 7 bases short and J 7 bases short, with 19 bases between.